The rows below give T cell receptor beta chains drawn from one sample of a study of blood T cell repertoires in COVID-19. The assay was immunoSEQ multiplex PCR, and TCRdb's table has in-frame clones only and misses some. The sample holds over 150,000 clones; 86% are singletons and the top ten take less than 25%. The sequencing sample was made of peripheral blood. The receptors were sampled from a man aged 65 to 79 with active or convalescent COVID-19. CDR3s include the opening cysteine and the closing phenylalanine or tryptophan. A D gene is named only where the DNA matches it firmly. Not every row has a clone size; where given, it reads once, few, many or a size class.

j_gene	d_gene	v_gene	abundance	CDR3aa	CDR3nt
TRBJ2-1	TRBD2	TRBV19	once	CASSPPRGGRFNEQFF	TGTGCCAGTAGTCCCCCGAGGGGCGGGAGGTTCAATGAGCAGTTCTTC
TRBJ1-1	.	TRBV6-5	.	CASSYWPPDSNTEAFF	TGTGCCAGCAGTTACTGGCCCCCGGACAGTAACACTGAAGCTTTCTTT
TRBJ2-1	.	TRBV19	.	CASSLRSAYNEQFF	TGTGCCAGTAGTTTGCGGAGTGCCTACAATGAGCAGTTCTTC
TRBJ1-1	TRBD1	TRBV27	.	CASSSQGAAWTEAFF	TGTGCCAGCAGTTCCCAGGGGGCGGCATGGACTGAAGCTTTCTTT
TRBJ2-4	TRBD1	TRBV12-3/TRBV12-4	.	CASSRTGNIQYF	TGTGCCAGCAGTCGGACAGGGAACATTCAGTACTTC
TRBJ1-2	.	TRBV29-1	.	CSVGQTPGYTF	TGCAGCGTTGGTCAGACTCCGGGCTACACCTTC
TRBJ2-1	.	TRBV5-1	.	CASSGGWETARHNEQFF	TGCGCCAGCAGCGGGGGGTGGGAGACGGCTCGCCACAATGAGCAGTTCTTC
TRBJ1-1	.	TRBV5-1	.	CATYKTPDTNTEAFF	TGCGCCACCTACAAGACTCCGGACACGAACACTGAAGCTTTCTTT
TRBJ1-2	.	TRBV11-2	.	CASSSRGYGYTF	TGTGCCAGCAGCTCCAGGGGCTATGGCTACACCTTC
TRBJ1-1	.	TRBV7-2	.	CASSLERGGEAFF	TGTGCCAGCAGCCTCGAGAGAGGGGGTGAAGCTTTCTTT
TRBJ1-2	.	TRBV18	many	CASSPPGRPDYGYTF	TGTGCCAGCTCACCCCCCGGGAGGCCCGACTATGGCTACACCTTC
TRBJ2-7	TRBD1	TRBV14	.	CASSQRLPGQGNHEQYF	TGTGCCAGCAGCCAAAGACTACCGGGACAGGGGAACCACGAGCAGTACTTC
TRBJ1-1	.	TRBV2	once	CASGKGPGTEAFF	TGTGCCAGCGGGAAAGGTCCGGGGACTGAAGCTTTCTTT
TRBJ1-5	.	TRBV18	.	CASSPPTVGEPQHF	TGTGCCAGCTCACCACCGACAGTCGGAGAGCCCCAGCATTTT
TRBJ2-7	.	TRBV5-1	.	CASSLNQVGSGEQYF	TGCGCCAGCAGCTTGAATCAGGTGGGCAGCGGCGAGCAGTACTTC
TRBJ1-1	TRBD1	TRBV9	once	CASSLYTGVDLAFF	TGTGCCAGCAGCTTATACACAGGGGTGGATTTAGCTTTCTTT
TRBJ2-5	.	TRBV4-2	.	CASSPGHRQETQYF	TGTGCCAGCAGCCCTGGACACCGACAAGAGACCCAGTACTTC
TRBJ2-7	TRBD1	TRBV2	few	CASRRDKDRAREQYF	TGTGCCAGCAGAAGGGATAAGGACAGGGCACGCGAGCAGTACTTC
TRBJ2-7	.	TRBV10-2	few	CASGRTRGYEQYF	TGCGCCAGCGGACGGACAAGGGGCTACGAGCAGTACTTC
TRBJ1-1	.	TRBV9	.	CASSVVGGWATNTEAFF	TGTGCCAGCAGCGTAGTGGGGGGATGGGCTACGAACACTGAAGCTTTCTTT
TRBJ1-5	.	TRBV15	few	CATSRREMHQPQHF	TGTGCCACCAGCAGACGAGAGATGCACCAACCCCAGCATTTT
TRBJ1-4	.	TRBV12-3/TRBV12-4	.	CASSLGQTFKLFF	TGTGCCAGCAGTTTAGGGCAAACGTTTAAACTGTTTTTT
TRBJ2-1	TRBD2	TRBV7-9	few	CASSPSGRARSEQFF	TGTGCCAGCAGCCCTAGCGGGAGGGCCCGTAGTGAGCAGTTCTTC
TRBJ1-4	.	TRBV7-4	.	CASSLERGTNEKLFF	TGTGCCAGCAGCTTAGAACGGGGAACTAATGAAAAACTGTTTTTT
TRBJ2-5	.	TRBV27	once	CASSLRRGGQETQYF	TGTGCCAGCAGTTTAAGGCGGGGAGGTCAAGAGACCCAGTACTTC
TRBJ2-1	.	TRBV12-3/TRBV12-4	.	CASKGVNEQFF	TGTGCCAGCAAGGGGGTCAATGAGCAGTTCTTC
TRBJ2-7	.	TRBV7-2	once	CASSPHRDGGEQYF	TGTGCCAGCAGTCCCCACAGGGACGGGGGGGAGCAGTACTTC
TRBJ2-5	.	TRBV3-1/TRBV3-2	.	CASSQDRVQGETQYF	TGTGCCAGCAGCCAAGACAGGGTCCAGGGGGAGACCCAGTACTTC
TRBJ1-2	TRBD1	TRBV7-2	few	CASSLAGTGDYGYTF	TGTGCCAGCAGCTTAGCGGGGACAGGGGACTATGGCTACACCTTC
TRBJ2-1	TRBD1	TRBV7-6	.	CASSLAPGQGINEQFF	TGTGCCAGCAGCTTAGCCCCGGGACAGGGAATCAATGAGCAGTTCTTC
TRBJ2-1	.	TRBV7-2	.	CASTNYNEQFF	TGTGCCAGCACCAACTACAATGAGCAGTTCTTC
TRBJ1-2	TRBD1	TRBV28	once	CASSAPGTGLYGYTF	TGTGCCAGCAGTGCCCCCGGGACAGGCCTCTATGGCTACACCTTC
TRBJ2-2	TRBD2	TRBV5-1	once	CASSPYGGRDTGELFF	TGCGCCAGCAGCCCATATGGCGGGAGGGACACCGGGGAGCTGTTTTTT
TRBJ1-1	.	TRBV6-5	.	CASSQQSMNTEAFF	TGTGCCAGCAGTCAACAGTCTATGAACACTGAAGCTTTCTTT
TRBJ2-1	.	TRBV6-6	.	CASSQGSEQFF	TGTGCCAGCAGCCAGGGGTCTGAGCAGTTCTTC
TRBJ1-2	TRBD1	TRBV18	.	CASSPGSGTANYGYTF	TGTGCCAGCTCACCGGGTTCCGGGACAGCTAACTATGGCTACACCTTC
TRBJ2-7	TRBD1	TRBV10-3	.	CAISPGQGGYEQYF	TGTGCCATCAGCCCGGGACAGGGTGGTTACGAGCAGTACTTC
TRBJ1-2	TRBD1	TRBV12-5	.	CASGLIGTGVNYGYTF	TGTGCTAGTGGTTTGATTGGGACAGGAGTTAACTATGGCTACACCTTC
TRBJ1-2	.	TRBV18	.	CASSPLERQASSTF	TGTGCCAGCTCACCGCTTGAGAGACAGGCCTCTTCCACCTTC
TRBJ1-2	.	TRBV6-2/TRBV6-3	.	CASSPGLYGYTF	TGTGCCAGCAGTCCGGGACTTTATGGCTACACCTTC
TRBJ2-6	TRBD2	TRBV7-9	.	CASSRTSGGSGANVLTF	TGTGCCAGCAGCCGGACTAGCGGGGGCTCTGGGGCCAACGTCCTGACTTTC
TRBJ1-1	.	TRBV2	few	CASIPGEGTTEAFF	TGTGCCAGCATCCCCGGGGAGGGGACCACTGAAGCTTTCTTT
TRBJ1-4	.	TRBV5-1	few	CASSWTPNEKLFF	TGCGCCAGCAGCTGGACACCTAATGAAAAACTGTTTTTT
TRBJ2-3	.	TRBV4-3	.	CASSQDGGGGRLDTQYF	TGCGCCAGCAGCCAAGACGGAGGCGGGGGCCGTTTAGATACGCAGTATTTT
TRBJ1-5	.	TRBV11-2	.	CASSLGVYQPQHF	TGTGCCAGCAGCTTAGGTGTCTATCAGCCCCAGCATTTT
TRBJ1-1	.	TRBV2	.	CASSYTGMNTEAFF	TGTGCCAGCAGCTATACAGGGATGAACACTGAAGCTTTCTTT
TRBJ2-3	TRBD2	TRBV4-1	.	CASSQDGGGGAADTQYF	TGCGCCAGCAGCCAAGATGGTGGCGGGGGGGCCGCAGATACGCAGTATTTT
TRBJ1-1	.	TRBV18	.	CASSPTGGRAAATEAFF	TGTGCCAGCTCACCGACGGGCGGCAGGGCCGCTGCCACTGAAGCTTTCTTT
TRBJ2-1	.	TRBV11-2	.	CASSLGPSYNEQFF	TGTGCCAGCAGCTTAGGTCCATCCTACAATGAGCAGTTCTTC
TRBJ1-2	TRBD1	TRBV7-9	.	CASSFSTGGYGYTF	TGTGCCAGCAGCTTTTCGACAGGGGGCTATGGCTACACCTTC
TRBJ1-3	.	TRBV7-8	once	CASSFTVASGNTIYF	TGTGCCAGCAGCTTTACAGTTGCTTCTGGAAACACCATATATTTT
TRBJ2-3	.	TRBV7-2	.	CASSRAGVTDTQYF	TGTGCCAGCAGCCGCGCCGGGGTCACAGATACGCAGTATTTT
TRBJ2-7	.	TRBV7-6	.	CASSLSTGLGWRYEQYF	TGTGCCAGCAGCTTATCCACCGGCCTTGGGTGGCGGTACGAGCAGTACTTC
TRBJ2-5	.	TRBV4-1	.	CASSQDREETQYF	TGCGCCAGCAGCCAAGACAGGGAAGAGACCCAGTACTTC
TRBJ2-5	.	TRBV4-1	many	CASSLTGGSETQYF	TGCGCCAGCAGCCTAACTGGGGGCTCGGAGACCCAGTACTTC
TRBJ1-5	.	TRBV3-1/TRBV3-2	once	CASSQGADSNQPQHF	TGTGCCAGCAGCCAAGGGGCAGATAGCAATCAGCCCCAGCATTTT
TRBJ2-3	TRBD1	TRBV11-2	.	CASSLGGTAFTDTQYF	TGTGCCAGCAGCTTAGGAGGGACAGCGTTCACAGATACGCAGTATTTT
TRBJ1-3	TRBD1	TRBV18	.	CASSPNRRGQVVSGNTIYF	TGTGCCAGCTCACCAAACCGACGAGGACAGGTTGTCTCTGGAAACACCATATATTTT
TRBJ1-2	.	TRBV12-3/TRBV12-4	.	CASTPRGNYGYTF	TGTGCCAGCACCCCGCGGGGGAACTATGGCTACACCTTC
TRBJ2-1	TRBD2	TRBV6-8	.	CASSLIAGGPVRSYNEQFF	TGTGCCAGCAGTTTAATAGCGGGAGGGCCTGTACGTTCCTACAATGAGCAGTTCTTC